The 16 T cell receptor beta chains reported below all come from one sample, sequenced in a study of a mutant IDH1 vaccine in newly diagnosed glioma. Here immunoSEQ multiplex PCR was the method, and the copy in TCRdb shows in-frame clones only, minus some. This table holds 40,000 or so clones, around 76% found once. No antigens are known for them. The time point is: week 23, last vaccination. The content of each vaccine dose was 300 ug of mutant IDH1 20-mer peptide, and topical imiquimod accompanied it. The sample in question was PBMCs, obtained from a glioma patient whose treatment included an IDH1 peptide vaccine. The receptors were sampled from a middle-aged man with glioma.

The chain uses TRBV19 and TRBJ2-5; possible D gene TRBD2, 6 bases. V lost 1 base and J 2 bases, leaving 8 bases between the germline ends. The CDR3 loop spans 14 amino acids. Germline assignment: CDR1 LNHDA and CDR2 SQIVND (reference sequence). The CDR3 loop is CASSIAGGQETQYF. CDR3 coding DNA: TGTGCCAGTAGTATAGCTGGGGGGCAAGAGACCCAGTACTTC. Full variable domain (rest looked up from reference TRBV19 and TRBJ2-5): DGGITQSPKYLFRKEGQNVTLSCEQNLNHDAMYWYRQDPGQGLRLIYYSQIVNDFQKGDIAEGYSVSREKKESFPLTVTSAQKNPTAFYLCASSIAGGQETQYFGPGTRLLVL.

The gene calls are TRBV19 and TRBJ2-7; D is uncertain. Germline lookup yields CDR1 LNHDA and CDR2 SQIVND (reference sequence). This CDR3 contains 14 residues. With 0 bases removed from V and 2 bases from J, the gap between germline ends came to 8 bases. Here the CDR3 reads CASSIETGTYEQYF. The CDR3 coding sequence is TGTGCCAGTAGTATAGAAACGGGCACCTACGAGCAGTACTTC.

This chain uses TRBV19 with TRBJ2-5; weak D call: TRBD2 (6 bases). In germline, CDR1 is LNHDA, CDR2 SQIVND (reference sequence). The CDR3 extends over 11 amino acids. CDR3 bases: TGTCCTTGGAGGGAAGAAGAGACCCAGTACTTC. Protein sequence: CPWREEETQYF.

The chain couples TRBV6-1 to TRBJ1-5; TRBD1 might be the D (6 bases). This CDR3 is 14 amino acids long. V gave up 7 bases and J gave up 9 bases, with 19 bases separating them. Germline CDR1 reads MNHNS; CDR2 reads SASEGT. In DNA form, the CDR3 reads TGTGCCAGCACCCAACGGGGGCGAGAAGGGCCCCAGCATTTT. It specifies CASTQRGREGPQHF.

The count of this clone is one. The CDR3 protein is CASSEGQGGEEQYF. In DNA form, the CDR3 reads TGTGCCAGCAGTGAAGGACAGGGAGGAGAGGAGCAGTACTTC. The chain couples TRBV6-1 to TRBJ2-5; a possible D gene is TRBD1 (7 bases). V shed 1 base and J shed 11 bases, with 17 bases lying between them. CDR1 MNHNS and CDR2 SASEGT come from the germline V gene. The CDR3 is 14 amino acids.

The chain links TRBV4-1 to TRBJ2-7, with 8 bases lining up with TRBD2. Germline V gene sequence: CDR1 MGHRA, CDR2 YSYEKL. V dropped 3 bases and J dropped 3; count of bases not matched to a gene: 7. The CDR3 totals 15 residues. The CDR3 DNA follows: TGCGCCAGCAGCCATGGAGCGGGGGTGAACTACGAGCAGTACTTC. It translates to CASSHGAGVNYEQYF.

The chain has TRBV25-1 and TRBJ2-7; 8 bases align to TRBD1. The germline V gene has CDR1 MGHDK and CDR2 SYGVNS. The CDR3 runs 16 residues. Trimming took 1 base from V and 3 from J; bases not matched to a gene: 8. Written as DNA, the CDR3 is TGTGCCAGCAGTGAATGGTCGTCAGGGGGCAGCTACGAGCAGTACTTC. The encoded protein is CASSEWSSGGSYEQYF.

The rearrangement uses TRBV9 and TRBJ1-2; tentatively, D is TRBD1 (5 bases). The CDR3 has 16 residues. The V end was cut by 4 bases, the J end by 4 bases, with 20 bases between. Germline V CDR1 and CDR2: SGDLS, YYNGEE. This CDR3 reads CASSTMPGGSGYGYTF. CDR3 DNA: TGTGCCAGCAGCACGATGCCGGGGGGGTCGGGCTATGGCTACACCTTC.

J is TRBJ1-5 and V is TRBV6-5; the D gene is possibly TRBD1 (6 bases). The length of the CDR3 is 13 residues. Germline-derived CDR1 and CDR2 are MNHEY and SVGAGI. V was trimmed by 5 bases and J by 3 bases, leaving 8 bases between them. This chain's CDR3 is CASSGGANQPQHF. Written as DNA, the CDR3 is TGTGCCAGCAGTGGGGGGGCCAATCAGCCCCAGCATTTT.

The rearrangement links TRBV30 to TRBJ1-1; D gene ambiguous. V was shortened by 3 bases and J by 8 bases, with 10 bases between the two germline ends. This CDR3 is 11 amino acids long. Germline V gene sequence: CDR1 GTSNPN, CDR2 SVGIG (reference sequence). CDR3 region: CAWSWGSEAFF. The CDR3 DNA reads TGTGCCTGGAGCTGGGGTTCCGAAGCTTTCTTT.

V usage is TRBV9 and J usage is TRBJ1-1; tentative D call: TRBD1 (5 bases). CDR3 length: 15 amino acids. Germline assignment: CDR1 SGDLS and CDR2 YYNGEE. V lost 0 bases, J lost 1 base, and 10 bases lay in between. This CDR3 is CASSVAWGGNTEAFF. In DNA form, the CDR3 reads TGTGCCAGCAGCGTAGCTTGGGGGGGGAACACTGAAGCTTTCTTT. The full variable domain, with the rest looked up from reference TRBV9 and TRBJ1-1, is DSGVTQTPKHLITATGQRVTLRCSPRSGDLSVYWYQQSLDQGLQFLIQYYNGEERAKGNILERFSAQQFPDLHSELNLSSLELGDSALYFCASSVAWGGNTEAFFGQGTRLTVV.

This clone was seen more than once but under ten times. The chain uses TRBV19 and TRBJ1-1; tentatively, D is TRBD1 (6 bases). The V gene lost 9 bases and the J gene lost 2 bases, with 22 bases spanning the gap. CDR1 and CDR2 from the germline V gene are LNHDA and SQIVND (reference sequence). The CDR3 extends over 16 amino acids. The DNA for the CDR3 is TGTGCCAGCAGATCCGATTACGGGGGGCTTAACACTGAAGCTTTCTTT. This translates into CASRSDYGGLNTEAFF.

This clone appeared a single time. The CDR3 sequence is CASSVRGANEKLFF. In DNA, the CDR3 is TGTGCCAGCAGCGTAAGGGGTGCTAATGAAAAACTGTTTTTT. The chain employs TRBV9 and TRBJ1-4, with a possible D match to TRBD1 (5 bases). Between the trimmed V and J ends, which lost 1 base and 3 bases, there was a span of 7 bases. The CDR3 is 14 amino acids. CDR1 and CDR2 from the germline V gene are SGDLS and YYNGEE.

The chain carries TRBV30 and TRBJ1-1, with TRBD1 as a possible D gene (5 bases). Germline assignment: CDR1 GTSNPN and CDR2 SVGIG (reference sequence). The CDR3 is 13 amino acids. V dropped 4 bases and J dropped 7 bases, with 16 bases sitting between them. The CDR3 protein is CAWTLGTWVEAFF. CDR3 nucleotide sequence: TGTGCCTGGACTCTCGGGACCTGGGTTGAAGCTTTCTTT.

The CDR3: CASSFFQTGPKNYGYTF. CDR3 DNA sequence: TGTGCCAGCAGCTTTTTTCAGACAGGGCCGAAAAACTATGGCTACACCTTC. The rearrangement links TRBV11-2 to TRBJ1-2, with TRBD1 identical over 7 bases. The CDR3 totals 17 residues. Per the germline V gene, CDR1 is SGHAT and CDR2 is FQNNGV. The trim removed 3 bases at V and 2 bases at J, leaving 12 bases unmatched. The full variable domain, rest sourced from reference TRBV11-2 and TRBJ1-2, is EAGVAQSPRYKIIEKRQSVAFWCNPISGHATLYWYQQILGQGPKLLIQFQNNGVVDDSQLPKDRFSAERLKGVDSTLKIQPAKLEDSAVYLCASSFFQTGPKNYGYTFGSGTRLTVV.

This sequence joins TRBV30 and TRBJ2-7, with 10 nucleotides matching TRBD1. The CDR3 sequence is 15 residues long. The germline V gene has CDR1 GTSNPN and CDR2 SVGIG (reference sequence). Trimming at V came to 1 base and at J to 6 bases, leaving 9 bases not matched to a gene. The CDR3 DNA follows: TGTGCCTGGAGTGATCCGGGACAGGGGATTTCCGAGCAGTACTTC. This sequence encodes CAWSDPGQGISEQYF. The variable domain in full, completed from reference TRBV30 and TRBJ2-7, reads SQTIHQWPATLVQPVGSPLSLECTVEGTSNPNLYWYRQAAGRGLQLLFYSVGIGQISSEVPQNLSASRPQDRQFILSSKKLLLSDSGFYLCAWSDPGQGISEQYFGPGTRLTVT.